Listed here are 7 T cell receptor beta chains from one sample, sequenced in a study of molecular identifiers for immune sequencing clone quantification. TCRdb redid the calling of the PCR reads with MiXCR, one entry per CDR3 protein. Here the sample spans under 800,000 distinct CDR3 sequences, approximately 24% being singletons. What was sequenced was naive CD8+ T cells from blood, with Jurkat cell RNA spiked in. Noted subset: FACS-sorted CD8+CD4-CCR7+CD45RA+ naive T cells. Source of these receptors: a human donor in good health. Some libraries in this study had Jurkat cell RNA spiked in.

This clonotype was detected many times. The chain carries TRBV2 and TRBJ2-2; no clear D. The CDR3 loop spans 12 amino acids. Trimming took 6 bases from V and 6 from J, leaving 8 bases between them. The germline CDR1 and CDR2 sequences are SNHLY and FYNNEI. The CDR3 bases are TGTGCCAGCAGCTTGTCCCCCGGGGAGCTGTTTTTT. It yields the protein CASSLSPGELFF. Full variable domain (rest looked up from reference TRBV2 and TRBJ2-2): EPEVTQTPSHQVTQMGQEVILRCVPISNHLYFYWYRQILGQKVEFLVSFYNNEISEKSEIFDDQFSVERPDGSNFTLKIRSTKLEDSAMYFCASSLSPGELFFGEGSRLTVL.

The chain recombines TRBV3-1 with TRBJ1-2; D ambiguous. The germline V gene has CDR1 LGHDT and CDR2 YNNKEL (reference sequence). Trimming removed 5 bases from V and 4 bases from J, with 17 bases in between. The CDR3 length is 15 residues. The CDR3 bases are TGTGCCAGCAGCTCCGGGGATTCCGGACTCTATGGCTACACCTTC. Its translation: CASSSGDSGLYGYTF.

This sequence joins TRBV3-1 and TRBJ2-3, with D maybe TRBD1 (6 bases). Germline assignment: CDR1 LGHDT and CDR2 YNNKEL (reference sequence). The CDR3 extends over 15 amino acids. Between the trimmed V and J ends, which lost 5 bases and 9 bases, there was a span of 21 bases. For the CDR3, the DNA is TGTGCCAGCAGCTACAGTCCCGGGACATTAAACACGCAGTATTTT. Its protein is CASSYSPGTLNTQYF.

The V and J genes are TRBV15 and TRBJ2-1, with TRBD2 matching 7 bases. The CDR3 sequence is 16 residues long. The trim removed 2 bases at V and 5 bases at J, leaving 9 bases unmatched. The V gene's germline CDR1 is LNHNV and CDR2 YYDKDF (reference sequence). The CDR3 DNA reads TGTGCCACCAGCAGACCCTCCGGACTAGGAGACAATGAGCAGTTCTTC. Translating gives CATSRPSGLGDNEQFF.

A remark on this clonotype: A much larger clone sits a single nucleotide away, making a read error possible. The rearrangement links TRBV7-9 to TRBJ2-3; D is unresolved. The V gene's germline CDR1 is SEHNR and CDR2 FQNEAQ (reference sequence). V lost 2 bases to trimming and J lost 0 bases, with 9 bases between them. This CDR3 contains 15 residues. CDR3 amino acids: CASSLFVGSTDTQYF. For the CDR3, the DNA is TGTGCCAGCAGCTTATTTGTGGGAAGCACAGATACGCAGTATTTT.

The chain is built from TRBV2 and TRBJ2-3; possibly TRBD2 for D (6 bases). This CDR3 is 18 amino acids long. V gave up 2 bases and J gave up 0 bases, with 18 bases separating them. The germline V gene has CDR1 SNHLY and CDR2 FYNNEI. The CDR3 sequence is CASSELGRGLESTDTQYF. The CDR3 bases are TGTGCCAGCAGTGAATTAGGAAGGGGACTTGAAAGCACAGATACGCAGTATTTT. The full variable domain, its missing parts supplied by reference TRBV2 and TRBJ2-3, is EPEVTQTPSHQVTQMGQEVILRCVPISNHLYFYWYRQILGQKVEFLVSFYNNEISEKSEIFDDQFSVERPDGSNFTLKIRSTKLEDSAMYFCASSELGRGLESTDTQYFGPGTRLTVL.

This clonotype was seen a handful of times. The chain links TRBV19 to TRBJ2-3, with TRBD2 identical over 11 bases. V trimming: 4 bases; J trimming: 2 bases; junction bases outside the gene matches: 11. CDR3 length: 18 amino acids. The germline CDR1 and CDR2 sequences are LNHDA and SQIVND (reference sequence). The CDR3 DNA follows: TGTGCCAGTAGTACCCAAAACCTACTAGCGGGGGTCACAGATACGCAGTATTTT. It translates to CASSTQNLLAGVTDTQYF. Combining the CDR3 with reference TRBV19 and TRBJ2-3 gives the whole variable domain DGGITQSPKYLFRKEGQNVTLSCEQNLNHDAMYWYRQDPGQGLRLIYYSQIVNDFQKGDIAEGYSVSREKKESFPLTVTSAQKNPTAFYLCASSTQNLLAGVTDTQYFGPGTRLTVL.